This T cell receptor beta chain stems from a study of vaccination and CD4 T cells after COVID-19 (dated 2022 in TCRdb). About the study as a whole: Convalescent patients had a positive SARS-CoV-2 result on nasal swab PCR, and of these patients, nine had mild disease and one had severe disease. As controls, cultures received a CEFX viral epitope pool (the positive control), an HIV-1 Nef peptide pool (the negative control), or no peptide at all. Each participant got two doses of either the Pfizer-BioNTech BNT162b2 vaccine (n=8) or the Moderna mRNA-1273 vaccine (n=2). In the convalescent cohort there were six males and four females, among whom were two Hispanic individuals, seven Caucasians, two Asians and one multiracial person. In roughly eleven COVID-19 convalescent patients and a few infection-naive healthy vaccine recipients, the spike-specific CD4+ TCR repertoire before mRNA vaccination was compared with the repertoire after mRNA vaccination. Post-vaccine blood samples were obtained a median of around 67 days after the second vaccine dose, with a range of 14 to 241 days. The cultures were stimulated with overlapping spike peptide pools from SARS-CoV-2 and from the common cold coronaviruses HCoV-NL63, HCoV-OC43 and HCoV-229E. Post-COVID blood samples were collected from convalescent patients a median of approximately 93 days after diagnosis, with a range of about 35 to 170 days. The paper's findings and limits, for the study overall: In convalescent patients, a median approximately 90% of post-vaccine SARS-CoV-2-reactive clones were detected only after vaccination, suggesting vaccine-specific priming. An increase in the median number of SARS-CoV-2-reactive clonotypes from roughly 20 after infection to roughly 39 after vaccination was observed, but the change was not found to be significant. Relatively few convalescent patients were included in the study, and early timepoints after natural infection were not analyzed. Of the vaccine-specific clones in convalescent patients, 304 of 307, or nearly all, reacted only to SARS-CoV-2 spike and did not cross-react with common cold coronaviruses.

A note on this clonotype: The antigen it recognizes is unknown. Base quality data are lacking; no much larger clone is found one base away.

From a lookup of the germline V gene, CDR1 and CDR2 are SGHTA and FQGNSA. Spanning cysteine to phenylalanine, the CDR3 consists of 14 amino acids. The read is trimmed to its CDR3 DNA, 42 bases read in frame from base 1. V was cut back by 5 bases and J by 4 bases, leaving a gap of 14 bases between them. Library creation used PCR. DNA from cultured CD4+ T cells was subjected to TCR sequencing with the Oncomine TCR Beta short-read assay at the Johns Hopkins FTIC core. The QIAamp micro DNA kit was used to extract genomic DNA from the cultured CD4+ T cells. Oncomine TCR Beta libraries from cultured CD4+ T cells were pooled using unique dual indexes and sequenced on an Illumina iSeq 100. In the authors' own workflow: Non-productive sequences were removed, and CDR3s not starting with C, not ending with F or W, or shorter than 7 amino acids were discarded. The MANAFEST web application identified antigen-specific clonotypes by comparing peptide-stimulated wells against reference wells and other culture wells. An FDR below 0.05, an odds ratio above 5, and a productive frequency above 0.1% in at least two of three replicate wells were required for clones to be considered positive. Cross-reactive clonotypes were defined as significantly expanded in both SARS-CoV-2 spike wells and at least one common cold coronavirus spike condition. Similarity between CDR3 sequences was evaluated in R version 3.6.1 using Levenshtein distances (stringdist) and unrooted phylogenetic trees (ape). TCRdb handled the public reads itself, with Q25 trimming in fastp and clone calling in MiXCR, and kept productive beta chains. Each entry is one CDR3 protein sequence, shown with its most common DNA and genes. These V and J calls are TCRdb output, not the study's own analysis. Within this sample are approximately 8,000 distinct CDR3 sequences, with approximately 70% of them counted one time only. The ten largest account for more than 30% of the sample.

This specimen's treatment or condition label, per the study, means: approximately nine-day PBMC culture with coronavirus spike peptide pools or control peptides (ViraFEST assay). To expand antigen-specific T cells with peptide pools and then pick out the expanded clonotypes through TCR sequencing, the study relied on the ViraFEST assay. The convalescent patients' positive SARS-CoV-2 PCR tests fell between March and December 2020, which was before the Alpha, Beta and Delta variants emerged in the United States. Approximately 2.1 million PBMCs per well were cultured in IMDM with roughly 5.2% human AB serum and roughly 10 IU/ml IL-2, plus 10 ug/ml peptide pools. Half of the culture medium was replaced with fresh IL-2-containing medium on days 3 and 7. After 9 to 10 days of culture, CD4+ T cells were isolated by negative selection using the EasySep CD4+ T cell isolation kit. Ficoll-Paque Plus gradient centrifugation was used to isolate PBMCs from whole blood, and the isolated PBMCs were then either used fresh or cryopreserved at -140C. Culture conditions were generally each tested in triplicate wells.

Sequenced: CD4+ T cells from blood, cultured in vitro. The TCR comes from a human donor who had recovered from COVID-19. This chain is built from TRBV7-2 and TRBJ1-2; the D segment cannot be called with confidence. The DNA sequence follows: TGTGCCAGCAGCCCGACCGTGAAAACCTATGGCTACACCTTC. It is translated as CASSPTVKTYGYTF.